The 28 T cell receptor beta chains below come from one sample, sequenced in a study of blood T cell repertoires in COVID-19. Libraries were prepared by immunoSEQ multiplex PCR; TCRdb keeps only in-frame clonotypes and omits some of them. The table lists 150,000 or so clones, around 83% of them singletons, with 8.2% in the top ten. The material sequenced was peripheral blood. The origin of the receptors is a woman in her sixties with acute or convalescent COVID-19.

CDR3 residues: CASSFVFMAGQTYEQYF. CDR3 nucleotide sequence: TGTGCCAGCAGTTTTGTTTTTATGGCGGGGCAGACCTACGAGCAGTACTTC. The chain is built from TRBV28 and TRBJ2-7; maybe TRBD2 (6 bases). The CDR3 contains 17 residues. Trimming stripped 3 bases from V and 2 bases from J, with 20 bases between. From germline, CDR1 is MDHEN and CDR2 SYDVKM.

The chain has TRBV4-2 and TRBJ1-1; D ambiguous. V was trimmed by 0 bases and J by 3 bases, leaving 5 bases between them. CDR3 size: 13 residues. The germline gives CDR1 LGHNA, CDR2 YNFKEQ. The CDR3 nucleotides are TGTGCCAGCAGCCAAGATGTAGACACTGAAGCTTTCTTT. This gives the protein CASSQDVDTEAFF.

This CDR3 is CASSLVPSGGDTQYF. The CDR3 region has the DNA TGCGCCAGCAGCTTGGTCCCTAGCGGGGGTGATACGCAGTATTTT. The gene calls are TRBV5-1 and TRBJ2-3; 10 positions agree with TRBD2. J lost 6 bases, V lost 0 bases, and 4 bases had no gene match. Germline-derived CDR1 and CDR2 are SGHRS and YFSETQ. The CDR3 spans 15 residues.

The gene calls are TRBV6-4 and TRBJ1-1; D not certain. The germline CDR1 and CDR2 sequences are MRHNA and SNTAGT. The CDR3 sequence is 12 residues long. With 0 bases removed from V and 5 bases from J, the gap between germline ends came to 4 bases. The CDR3: CASSDSRTEAFF. CDR3 coding DNA: TGTGCCAGCAGTGACTCGAGGACTGAAGCTTTCTTT.

The chain has TRBV19 and TRBJ2-7; 7 bases match TRBD2. J gave up 3 bases and V 3 bases, and 8 bases lay outside the gene matches. This CDR3 has 15 residues. The germline V gene encodes CDR1 LNHDA and CDR2 SQIVND (reference sequence). The CDR3 region has the DNA TGTGCCAGTAGTATTCTGGCTAGCGGATACTACGAGCAGTACTTC. Protein product: CASSILASGYYEQYF.

The chain couples TRBV11-2 to TRBJ1-3; TRBD1 matches 12 bases. CDR1 is SGHAT and CDR2 is FQNNGV in the germline V gene. V lost 4 bases, J lost 3 bases, and 7 bases stayed unmatched. The CDR3 extends over 17 amino acids. As DNA, the CDR3 is TGTGCCAGCAGCTCCAGTCGGGACAGGGGGCTTGGAAACACCATATATTTT. Protein: CASSSSRDRGLGNTIYF.

The chain uses TRBV6-5 and TRBJ2-1, with D possibly TRBD2 on 6 matching bases. The CDR3 has 15 residues. The germline V and J ends were trimmed by 2 bases and 10 bases, with 18 bases remaining between them. Germline assignment: CDR1 MNHEY and CDR2 SVGAGI. The CDR3 region has the DNA TGTGCCAGCAGTTACCCCGAGGTTTGGAGGGCCGAGCAGTTCTTC. It specifies CASSYPEVWRAEQFF.

J is TRBJ2-6 and V is TRBV5-4; 9 bases agree with TRBD1. The germline V gene encodes CDR1 SGHNT and CDR2 YYREEE (reference sequence). The CDR3 contains 18 residues. J was trimmed by 0 bases and V by 3 bases; bases with no gene match: 7. CDR3 DNA: TGTGCCAGCAGCTCCCGGGACAGGGATCTCTCTGGGGCCAACGTCCTGACTTTC. Translated, it gives CASSSRDRDLSGANVLTF.

The chain combines TRBV12-3 or TRBV12-4 with TRBJ2-7, with D possibly matching TRBD2 (6 bases). The CDR3 contains 13 residues. With 5 bases removed from V and 0 bases from J, the gap between germline ends came to 8 bases. The CDR3 spells CASSDGSSYEQYF. CDR3 bases: TGTGCCAGCAGTGACGGGAGCTCCTACGAGCAGTACTTC.

The V gene is TRBV15, the J gene TRBJ1-1; TRBD1 matches at 7 bases. Germline assignment: CDR1 LNHNV and CDR2 YYDKDF (reference sequence). The CDR3 spans 13 residues. The V segment lost 4 bases and the J segment 4 bases; nucleotides outside the gene matches: 3. CDR3 sequence (DNA): TGTGCCACCAGCACAAACAGGGGCACTGAAGCTTTCTTT. As protein: CATSTNRGTEAFF.

V usage is TRBV24-1 and J usage is TRBJ1-5; possibly TRBD1 for D (6 bases). Germline values: CDR1 KGHDR, CDR2 SFDVKD. The germline V and J ends were trimmed by 2 bases and 0 bases, with 10 bases remaining between them. The CDR3 contains 16 residues. The CDR3 DNA is TGTGCCACCAGTGATTCAGGGGACTATAGCAATCAGCCCCAGCATTTT. This translates into CATSDSGDYSNQPQHF.

J is TRBJ1-5 and V is TRBV10-3; TRBD1 matches at 11 bases. There are 15 residues in the CDR3. Trimming at V came to 6 bases and at J to 2 bases, leaving 3 bases not matched to a gene. CDR1 and CDR2 (germline): ENHRY, SYGVKD. CDR3 sequence reads: CAISGTGGGNQPQHF. In DNA, the CDR3 is TGTGCCATCAGCGGGACAGGGGGAGGCAATCAGCCCCAGCATTTT.

The chain carries TRBV19 and TRBJ1-4, with D possibly TRBD1 on 6 matching bases. Trimming removed 6 bases from V and 13 bases from J, with 18 bases in between. The germline CDR1 and CDR2 sequences are LNHDA and SQIVND (reference sequence). This CDR3 spans 13 amino acids. CDR3 region: CASSPLGAQLLFF. Written as DNA, the CDR3 is TGTGCCAGTAGCCCCTTGGGGGCTCAGTTACTGTTTTTT.

The sample holds many counts of this clone. The chain couples TRBV9 to TRBJ2-7; D might be TRBD1 (6 bases). CDR3 length equals 15 residues. CDR1 SGDLS and CDR2 YYNGEE come from the germline V gene. Trimming pared 0 bases from V and 1 base from J, leaving 11 bases between. CDR3 protein: CASSVGAGTSYEQYF. The CDR3 bases are TGTGCCAGCAGCGTAGGGGCAGGGACATCCTACGAGCAGTACTTC.

The chain has TRBV5-1 and TRBJ2-7, with a weak D call TRBD1 (6 bases). The CDR3 length is 16 residues. V lost 4 bases to trimming and J lost 0 bases, with 17 bases between them. Germline V gene sequence: CDR1 SGHRS, CDR2 YFSETQ. CDR3 bases: TGCGCCAGCAGCGTAGGATCCAGGGGCCTCTCCTACGAGCAGTACTTC. It yields the protein CASSVGSRGLSYEQYF.

The chain combines TRBV5-4 with TRBJ2-5; 8 nucleotides line up with TRBD2. V trimming: 0 bases; J trimming: 4 bases; junction bases outside the gene matches: 8. The CDR3 totals 16 residues. CDR1 and CDR2 from the germline V gene are SGHNT and YYREEE (reference sequence). CDR3 sequence (DNA): TGTGCCAGCAGCTTGGTAACCGGGGGGGGGCCAGAGACCCAGTACTTC. Protein sequence: CASSLVTGGGPETQYF.

The chain carries TRBV28 and TRBJ2-7; weak D call: TRBD2 (6 bases). With 2 bases removed from V and 4 bases from J, the gap between germline ends came to 15 bases. In germline, CDR1 is MDHEN, CDR2 SYDVKM. This CDR3 is 15 amino acids long. The CDR3 protein is CASSLRTSLRYEQYF. The CDR3 DNA reads as TGTGCCAGCAGTTTAAGAACTAGCCTAAGGTACGAGCAGTACTTC.

This chain links TRBV9 with TRBJ2-7, with D unresolved. From germline, CDR1 is SGDLS and CDR2 YYNGEE. The V end lost 0 bases, the J end lost 3 bases, and 13 bases lay between the germline ends. The CDR3 runs to 15 residues. The CDR3 DNA is TGTGCCAGCAGCGTAGTCGCTAGGATAGTCTACGAGCAGTACTTC. Protein sequence: CASSVVARIVYEQYF.

The J gene is TRBJ2-7, the V gene TRBV4-1, with 10 nucleotides matching TRBD2. Germline CDR1 is MGHRA and CDR2 is YSYEKL. The length of the CDR3 is 17 residues. J gave up 6 bases and V 0 bases, and 11 bases lay outside the gene matches. This CDR3 is CASSQDQGTSAVGEQYF. CDR3 coding DNA: TGCGCCAGCAGCCAAGATCAGGGGACTAGCGCTGTGGGCGAGCAGTACTTC.

The genes are TRBV4-3 and TRBJ1-2; the D gene is possibly TRBD1 (5 bases). This CDR3 is built from 15 residues. Trimming removed 3 bases from V and 7 bases from J, with 18 bases in between. CDR1 and CDR2 (germline): LGHNA, YSLEER. The CDR3 is CASSQLAGRDGGYTF. CDR3 bases: TGCGCCAGCAGCCAGTTGGCAGGGAGGGACGGTGGCTACACCTTC.

The V and J genes are TRBV11-2 and TRBJ1-1; D is possibly TRBD1 (5 bases). This CDR3 has 15 residues. The V gene lost 3 bases and the J gene lost 8 bases, with 19 bases spanning the gap. Germline loops: CDR1 SGHAT, CDR2 FQNNGV. The CDR3 bases are TGTGCCAGCAGCTTTACAGGCCCGGGGGGTGGGGAAGCTTTCTTT. It translates to CASSFTGPGGGEAFF.

CDR3 coding DNA: TGTGCCAGTAGTACCGGGGACAGGGGGCTAAATCAGCCCCAGCATTTT. Translated, it gives CASSTGDRGLNQPQHF. The gene calls are TRBV19 and TRBJ1-5; 12 positions match TRBD1. The CDR3 loop spans 16 amino acids. Losses at the gene ends were 4 bases for V and 4 bases for J; bases not matched to a gene: 5. Germline V gene sequence: CDR1 LNHDA, CDR2 SQIVND (reference sequence).

This chain uses TRBV29-1 with TRBJ2-3; weak D call: TRBD2 (5 bases). Germline loops: CDR1 SQVTM, CDR2 ANQGSEA. V was pared by 5 bases and J by 1 base, with 7 bases between. The CDR3 extends over 12 amino acids. CDR3 in DNA: TGCAGCGTTTCCGGGGGCACAGATACGCAGTATTTT. This encodes CSVSGGTDTQYF.

The chain recombines TRBV5-1 with TRBJ2-5; 10 bases map to TRBD2. The V segment lost 3 bases and the J segment 1 base; nucleotides outside the gene matches: 6. The CDR3 runs 16 residues. Looked up from germline, CDR1 is SGHRS and CDR2 is YFSETQ. CDR3 loop: CASSSMTSGPQETQYF. CDR3 nucleotide sequence: TGCGCCAGCAGCTCAATGACTAGCGGGCCCCAAGAGACCCAGTACTTC.

The V call is TRBV5-4, the J call TRBJ1-5; maybe TRBD1 (5 bases). Germline CDR1 SGHNT, CDR2 YYREEE (reference sequence). Trimming shortened V by 0 bases and J by 5 bases, and 9 bases separated the two germline ends. The CDR3 spans 14 residues. CDR3 residues: CASSLDGAHQPQHF. CDR3 bases: TGTGCCAGCAGCTTGGATGGGGCGCATCAGCCCCAGCATTTT.

The chain recombines TRBV4-3 with TRBJ2-2; TRBD1 is a possible D gene (6 bases). The CDR3 spans 18 residues. V lost 0 bases and J lost 2, with 16 bases in between. Germline loops: CDR1 LGHNA, CDR2 YSLEER. The CDR3 bases are TGCGCCAGCAGCCAAGATGGGGTAGGGGGTGGCAACACCGGGGAGCTGTTTTTT. Translation: CASSQDGVGGGNTGELFF.

J is TRBJ1-2 and V is TRBV7-2; the D gene is possibly TRBD1 (6 bases). CDR3 size: 12 residues. V was shortened by 8 bases and J by 4 bases, with 11 bases between the two germline ends. The V gene's germline CDR1 is SGHTA and CDR2 FQGNSA. The DNA for the CDR3 is TGTGCCAGCGCAGGGACAATCTATGGCTACACCTTC. Amino acids: CASAGTIYGYTF.

This chain connects TRBV6-6 to TRBJ1-2, with TRBD1 matching over 7 bases. The junction had 19 bases not matched to a gene; V was cut back by 5 bases and J by 7 bases. The CDR3 consists of 17 residues. Germline CDR1 is MNHNY and CDR2 is SVGAGI (reference sequence). The CDR3 loop is CASSRQAITGVNFGYTF. DNA for the CDR3: TGTGCCAGCAGTCGTCAAGCTATTACAGGGGTAAATTTTGGCTACACCTTC.